This record looks at one T cell receptor (beta chain) sequence and its context. Trimming at V came to 4 bases and at J to 8 bases, leaving 6 bases not matched to a gene. Germline assignment: CDR1 LNHDA and CDR2 SQIVND (reference sequence). This CDR3 is built from 14 residues. These data originate in a study of blood T cell repertoires in COVID-19. At the level of the study: Acute and convalescent COVID-19 specimens originated in the United States, Italy and Spain. T cells, B-cell-depleted T cells, or PBMCs provided the cDNA or gDNA that served as material.

Study processing details: Amplified reference gene primers provided the basis for estimating nucleated cell counts. Measured with immunoSEQ multiplex PCR; TCRdb has only the in-frame clones, and not every one. The DNA gave D and trimming, while V, J and clone size come from that table. The sample consists of 120,000 or so clones, about nine tenths of them appearing once. The TCR was taken from a human donor in a cohort sampled during active COVID-19. The rearrangement links TRBV19 to TRBJ2-1; 9 bases are shared with TRBD1. Sequences were obtained from peripheral blood. The CDR3 DNA sequence: TGTGCCAGTAGTAAGCCCCGGGACAGGGATGAGCAGTTCTTC. Protein product: CASSKPRDRDEQFF.